This T cell receptor (beta chain) was captured in a study of a mutant IDH1 vaccine in newly diagnosed glioma. As for the study in general: Either 4-6 weeks after radiotherapy alone or alongside temozolomide, vaccination was begun. Study findings and constraints: With respect to changes in top peripheral T cell clonotypes, pseudoprogression seemed unrelated.

TCRdb's table, derived via immunoSEQ multiplex PCR, lists solely in-frame clones and lacks some. The table shows around 20,000 clones, with approximately 89% occurring only once. As for time point: week 11, during vaccination. All doses held 300 ug of mutant IDH1 20-mer peptide, with topical imiquimod. A remark on this clone: No antigen is known for it.

CDR1 is SNHLY, CDR2 FYNNEI, per germline. The CDR3 totals 13 residues. The V and J ends lost 3 bases and 5 bases, in that order; junction bases with no gene match: 3. J is TRBJ1-2 and V is TRBV2; 7 bases align to TRBD1. The receptor's source is a woman aged 35 to 49 with glioma. The specimen was PBMCs, collected from a glioma patient whose treatment included an IDH1 peptide vaccine. The CDR3 loop is CASSESGGYGYTF. As DNA, the CDR3 is TGTGCCAGCAGTGAGTCAGGGGGGTATGGCTACACCTTC.